A single sample gave rise to the 2 T cell receptor beta chains below, sequenced in a study of CD8 T cells in ankylosing spondylitis. TCRdb re-called the 5' RACE reads with MiXCR, one entry per CDR3 protein. The table lists 250,000 to 300,000 distinct CDR3 sequences, 20% of them singletons. The sample taken for sequencing was blood, either unsorted or a sorted T cell fraction (not recorded which). The receptors here all came from a male donor with ankylosing spondylitis or in good health (not recorded which).

This CDR3 is CASSPPQGYTEAFF. DNA for the CDR3: TGTGCCAGCTCACCACCGCAGGGGTACACTGAAGCTTTCTTT. The chain is built from TRBV18 and TRBJ1-1, with a tentative D call TRBD1 (6 bases). Germline V CDR1 and CDR2: KGHSH, LQKENI. The CDR3 has 14 amino acids. V lost 0 bases, J lost 3 bases, and 8 bases lay in between.

The rearrangement links TRBV18 to TRBJ2-3; D possibly corresponds to TRBD1 (5 bases). CDR3 size: 15 residues. V was pared by 3 bases and J by 0 bases, with 10 bases between. Germline CDR1 reads KGHSH; CDR2 reads LQKENI. This chain's CDR3 is CASSPLRQSTDTQYF. DNA for the CDR3: TGTGCCAGCTCACCCCTGAGACAGAGCACAGATACGCAGTATTTT.